Listed below are T cell receptor beta chains from one sample, sequenced in a study of blood T cell repertoires in COVID-19. Libraries were prepared by immunoSEQ multiplex PCR; TCRdb keeps only in-frame clonotypes and omits some of them. Of 65,000 to 90,000 clones in the sample, approximately 76% were seen once. Sequences were obtained from peripheral blood. All receptors derive from a man in his 70s with active or convalescent COVID-19. The CDR3 runs from the conserved cysteine through the conserved F or W. D genes are given only for firm matches. Some rows have no size entry. The others give once, few or many, or a class for an expanded clone.

abundance,d_gene,v_gene,j_gene,CDR3nt,CDR3aa
NA,NA,TRBV29-1,TRBJ1-4,TGCAGCGTGACCAGGACAGAGAATGAAAAACTGTTTTTT,CSVTRTENEKLFF
NA,TRBD1,TRBV19,TRBJ1-4,TGTGCCAGTACACAGGGGACGACCTTCAAACTGTTTTTT,CASTQGTTFKLFF
NA,NA,TRBV24-1,TRBJ1-1,TGTGCCACCAGTGATGGGCTCACTGAAGCTTTCTTT,CATSDGLTEAFF
NA,NA,TRBV9,TRBJ1-2,TGTGCCAGCAGCGCTCCCCCCCAGGGTAAGAGTGGCTACACCTTC,CASSAPPQGKSGYTF
NA,NA,TRBV5-5,TRBJ1-5,TGTGCCAGCTCTTCTTTGGGGGCACGAAATCAGCCCCAGCATTTT,CASSSLGARNQPQHF
few,TRBD1,TRBV19,TRBJ1-3,TGTGCCAGTAGTGACCGCTCGACAGGGACAGGAAACACCATATATTTT,CASSDRSTGTGNTIYF
NA,NA,TRBV28,TRBJ2-2,TGTGCCAGCAGAAAGGGGGGGCAGGACACCGGGGAGCTGTTTTTT,CASRKGGQDTGELFF
NA,NA,TRBV15,TRBJ1-2,TGTGCCACCAGCAGAGTTCGGGGATCTAACTATGGCTACACCTTC,CATSRVRGSNYGYTF
once,NA,TRBV12-3/TRBV12-4,TRBJ1-1,TGTGCCAGCAGAGGCAGGCAGAACACTGAAGCTTTCTTT,CASRGRQNTEAFF
NA,NA,TRBV28,TRBJ1-2,TGTGCCAGCAGTACGGAACAGGGCTACACCTTC,CASSTEQGYTF
NA,TRBD1,TRBV5-5,TRBJ1-2,TGTGCCAGCAGCTTGGGGACAGGGTATACCTATGGCTACACCTTC,CASSLGTGYTYGYTF
NA,NA,TRBV27,TRBJ1-5,TGTGCCAGCAGCAGATTTAATAGCAATCAGCCCCAGCATTTT,CASSRFNSNQPQHF
NA,NA,TRBV30,TRBJ2-5,TGTGCCTGGAGCCTTACAGGGGAGACCCAGTACTTC,CAWSLTGETQYF
NA,NA,TRBV6-5,TRBJ1-2,TGTGCCAGCAGTTACTCCGGGATCCGCTATGGCTACACCTTC,CASSYSGIRYGYTF
NA,TRBD1,TRBV9,TRBJ1-3,TGTGCCAGCAGCGTAGCTACGACAGGGGGAAACACCATATATTTT,CASSVATTGGNTIYF
NA,TRBD1,TRBV6-1,TRBJ1-4,TGTGCCAGCAGTGAACGGGCAGGGGGACCTAATGAAAAACTGTTTTTT,CASSERAGGPNEKLFF
few,NA,TRBV5-1,TRBJ2-3,TGCGCCAGCCGAAAGTCGGGGTGGAGCACAGATACGCAGTATTTT,CASRKSGWSTDTQYF
NA,NA,TRBV5-5,TRBJ1-4,TGTGCCAGCAGCCCGGGGAGAGTGAATGAAAAACTGTTTTTT,CASSPGRVNEKLFF
NA,NA,TRBV5-4,TRBJ1-1,TGTGCCAGCAGCTTTTTCGGCACTGAAGCTTTCTTT,CASSFFGTEAFF
NA,NA,TRBV28,TRBJ2-7,TGTGCCAGCAGATACCAGGGGTCCTGGCCGTACGAGCAGTACTTC,CASRYQGSWPYEQYF
NA,NA,TRBV20-1,TRBJ1-1,TGCAGTGCTAGTACAGGGATGGGAGCTTTCTTT,CSASTGMGAFF
NA,NA,TRBV9,TRBJ1-2,TGTGCCAGCAGCGTAAGCGGGGGCGCCGACTATGGCTACACCTTC,CASSVSGGADYGYTF
NA,TRBD1,TRBV30,TRBJ1-2,TGTGCCTGGAGGGGGCAGGGGGACGGCTACACCTTC,CAWRGQGDGYTF
NA,NA,TRBV24-1,TRBJ1-1,TGTGCCACCAGTGGTCATACTTTGAACACTGAAGCTTTCTTT,CATSGHTLNTEAFF
NA,NA,TRBV28,TRBJ1-6,TGTGCCAGCAGCTTGAACAGCGGAATAAATTCACCCCTCCACTTT,CASSLNSGINSPLHF
NA,TRBD2,TRBV6-1,TRBJ2-5,TGTGCCAGCAGTGACTGGGGTCGGGGGGGCCTAGGAGAGACCCAGTACTTC,CASSDWGRGGLGETQYF
many,NA,TRBV2,TRBJ1-4,TGTGCCAGCAGTGAAGAGGAGGCGGGGATGGGATTTAATGAAAAACTGTTTTTT,CASSEEEAGMGFNEKLFF
NA,NA,TRBV6-5,TRBJ2-7,TGTGCCAGCACTTCCGACGGGACAACTTCTTACGAGCAGTACTTC,CASTSDGTTSYEQYF
many,NA,TRBV6-2/TRBV6-3,TRBJ1-5,TGTGCCAGCAGTTTATCAGAAACAAATCAGCCCCAGCATTTT,CASSLSETNQPQHF
NA,NA,TRBV6-5,TRBJ1-5,TGTGCCACCCAAACTCGGGGCAATCAGCCCCAGCATTTT,CATQTRGNQPQHF
NA,NA,TRBV10-3,TRBJ1-1,TGTGCCTCCACCCCCGTGGGGGAGGGTAACACTGAAGCTTTCTTT,CASTPVGEGNTEAFF
few,TRBD2,TRBV3-1/TRBV3-2,TRBJ2-3,TGTGCCAGCAGCCCGGGGACTAGCGGGAACACAGATACGCAGTATTTT,CASSPGTSGNTDTQYF